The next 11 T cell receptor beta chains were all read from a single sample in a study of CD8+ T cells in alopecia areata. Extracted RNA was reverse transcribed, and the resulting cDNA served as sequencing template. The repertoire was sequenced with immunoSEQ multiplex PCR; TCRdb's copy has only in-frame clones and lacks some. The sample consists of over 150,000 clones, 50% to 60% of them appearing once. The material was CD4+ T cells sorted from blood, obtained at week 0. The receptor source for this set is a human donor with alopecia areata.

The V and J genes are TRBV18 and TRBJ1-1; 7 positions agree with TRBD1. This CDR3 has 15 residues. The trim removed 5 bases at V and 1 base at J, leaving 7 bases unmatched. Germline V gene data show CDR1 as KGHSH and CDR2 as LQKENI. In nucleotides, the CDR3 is TGTGCCAGCTCATTAACCGGGACAGAGAACACTGAAGCTTTCTTT. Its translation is CASSLTGTENTEAFF.

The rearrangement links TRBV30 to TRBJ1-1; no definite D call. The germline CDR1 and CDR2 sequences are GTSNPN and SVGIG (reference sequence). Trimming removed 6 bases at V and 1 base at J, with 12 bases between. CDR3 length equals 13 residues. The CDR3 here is CACRKAGNTEAFF. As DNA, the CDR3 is TGTGCCTGCAGAAAAGCTGGGAACACTGAAGCTTTCTTT.

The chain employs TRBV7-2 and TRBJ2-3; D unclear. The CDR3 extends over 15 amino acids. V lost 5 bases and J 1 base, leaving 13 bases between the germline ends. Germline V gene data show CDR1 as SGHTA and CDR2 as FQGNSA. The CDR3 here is CASSTPALGTDTQYF. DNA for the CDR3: TGTGCCAGCAGCACACCTGCCCTTGGCACAGATACGCAGTATTTT.

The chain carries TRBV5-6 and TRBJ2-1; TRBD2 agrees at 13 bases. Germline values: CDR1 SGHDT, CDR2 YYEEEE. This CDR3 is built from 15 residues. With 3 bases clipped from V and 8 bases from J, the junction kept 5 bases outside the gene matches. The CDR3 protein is CASSYGTSGVHEQFF. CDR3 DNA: TGTGCCAGCAGCTACGGGACTAGCGGGGTGCATGAGCAGTTCTTC.

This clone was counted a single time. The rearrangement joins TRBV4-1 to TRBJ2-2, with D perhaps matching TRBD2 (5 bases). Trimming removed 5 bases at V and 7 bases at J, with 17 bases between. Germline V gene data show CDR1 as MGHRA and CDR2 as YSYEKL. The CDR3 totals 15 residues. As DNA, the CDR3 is TGCGCCAGCAGCACACAAGAGGGAGCGATCGGGGAGCTGTTTTTT. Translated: CASSTQEGAIGELFF.

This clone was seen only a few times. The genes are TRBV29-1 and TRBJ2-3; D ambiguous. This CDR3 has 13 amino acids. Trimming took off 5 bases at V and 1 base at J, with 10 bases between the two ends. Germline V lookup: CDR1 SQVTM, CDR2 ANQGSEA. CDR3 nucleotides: TGCAGCGTTCGGTCCATCGGCACAGATACGCAGTATTTT. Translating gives CSVRSIGTDTQYF.

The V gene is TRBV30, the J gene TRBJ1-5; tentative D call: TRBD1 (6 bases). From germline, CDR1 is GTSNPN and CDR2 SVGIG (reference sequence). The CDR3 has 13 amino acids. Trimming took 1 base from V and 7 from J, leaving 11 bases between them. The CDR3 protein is CAWSGRGIQPQHF. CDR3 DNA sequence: TGTGCCTGGAGTGGGAGGGGGATACAGCCCCAGCATTTT. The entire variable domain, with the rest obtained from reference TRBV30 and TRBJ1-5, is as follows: SQTIHQWPATLVQPVGSPLSLECTVEGTSNPNLYWYRQAAGRGLQLLFYSVGIGQISSEVPQNLSASRPQDRQFILSSKKLLLSDSGFYLCAWSGRGIQPQHFGDGTRLSIL.

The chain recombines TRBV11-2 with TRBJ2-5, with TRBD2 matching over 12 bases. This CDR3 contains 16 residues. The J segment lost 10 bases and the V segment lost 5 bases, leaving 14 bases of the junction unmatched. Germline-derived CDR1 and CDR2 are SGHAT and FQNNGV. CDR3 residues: CASSPRTSGVVGVQYF. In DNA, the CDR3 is TGTGCCAGCAGCCCTCGGACTAGCGGGGTGGTGGGTGTCCAGTACTTC.

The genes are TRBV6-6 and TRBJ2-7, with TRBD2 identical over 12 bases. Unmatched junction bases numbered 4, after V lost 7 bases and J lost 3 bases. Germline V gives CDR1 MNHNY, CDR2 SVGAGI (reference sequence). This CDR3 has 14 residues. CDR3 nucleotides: TGTGCCAGCAACGGACTAGCGGGGCTCTACGAGCAGTACTTC. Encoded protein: CASNGLAGLYEQYF.

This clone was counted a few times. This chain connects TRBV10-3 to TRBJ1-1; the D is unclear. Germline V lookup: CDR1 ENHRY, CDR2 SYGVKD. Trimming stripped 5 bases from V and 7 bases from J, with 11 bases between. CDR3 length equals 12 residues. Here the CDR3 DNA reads TGTGCCATCAGTTTCCCCGAGGGTGAAGCTTTCTTT. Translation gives CAISFPEGEAFF.

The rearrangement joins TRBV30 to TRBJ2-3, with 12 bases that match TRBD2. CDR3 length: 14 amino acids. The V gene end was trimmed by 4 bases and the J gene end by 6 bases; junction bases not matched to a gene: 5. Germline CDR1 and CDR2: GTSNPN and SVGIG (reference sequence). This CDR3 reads CAWTSGGAVDTQYF. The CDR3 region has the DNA TGTGCCTGGACTAGCGGGGGGGCCGTGGATACGCAGTATTTT.